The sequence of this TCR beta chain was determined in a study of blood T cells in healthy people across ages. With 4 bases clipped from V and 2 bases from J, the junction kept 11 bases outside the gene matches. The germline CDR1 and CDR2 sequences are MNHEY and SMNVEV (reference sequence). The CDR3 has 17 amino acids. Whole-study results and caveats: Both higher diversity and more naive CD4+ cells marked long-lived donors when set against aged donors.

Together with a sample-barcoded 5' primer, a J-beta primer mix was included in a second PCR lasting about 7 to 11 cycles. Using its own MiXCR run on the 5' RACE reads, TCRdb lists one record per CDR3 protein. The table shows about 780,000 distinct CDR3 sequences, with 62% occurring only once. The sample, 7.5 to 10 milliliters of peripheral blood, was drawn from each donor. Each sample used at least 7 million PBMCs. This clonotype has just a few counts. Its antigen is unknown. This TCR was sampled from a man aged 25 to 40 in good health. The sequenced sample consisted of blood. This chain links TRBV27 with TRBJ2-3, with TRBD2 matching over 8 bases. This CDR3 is CASSSPNSGGFTDTQYF. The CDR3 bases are TGTGCCAGCAGTTCACCCAACAGCGGGGGTTTCACAGATACGCAGTATTTT.